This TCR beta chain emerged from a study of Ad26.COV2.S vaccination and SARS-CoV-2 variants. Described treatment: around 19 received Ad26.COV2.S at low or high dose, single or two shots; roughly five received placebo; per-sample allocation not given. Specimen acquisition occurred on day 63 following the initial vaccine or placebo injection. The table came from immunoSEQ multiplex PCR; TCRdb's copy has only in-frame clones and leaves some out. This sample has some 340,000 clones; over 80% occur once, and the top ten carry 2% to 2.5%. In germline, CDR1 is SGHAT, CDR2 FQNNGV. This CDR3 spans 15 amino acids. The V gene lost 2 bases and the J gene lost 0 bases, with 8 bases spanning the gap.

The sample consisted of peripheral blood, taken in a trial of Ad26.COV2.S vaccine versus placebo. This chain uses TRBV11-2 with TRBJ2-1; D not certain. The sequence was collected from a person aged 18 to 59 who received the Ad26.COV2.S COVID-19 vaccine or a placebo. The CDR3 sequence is CASSLSPTSYNEQFF. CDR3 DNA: TGTGCCAGCAGCTTATCCCCAACCTCCTACAATGAGCAGTTCTTC.